This T cell receptor beta chain was captured by sequencing in a study of regulatory T cells in long-lasting Graves disease. Time point of the sample: persistent/refractory GD, antithyroid drugs over 5 years with positive TRAb. Following extraction of RNA from PBMCs, that RNA was used to make the TCR library. Study-wide points: Persistent Graves' disease cases displayed lower TCR diversity than newly diagnosed ones. Persistent patients had a count of shared public clonotypes (about 2,700) that exceeded that of new patients (approximately 1,000). Limited samples may have lowered accuracy.

Ten or more counts support this clonotype. Its antigen is unidentified. TCR beta libraries were built with iRepertoire HTBI primers and Arm-PCR of CDR3 regions. TCRdb analysed the multiplex PCR reads with MiXCR anew, one entry per CDR3 protein. The table shows fewer than 450,000 distinct CDR3 sequences, with around 20% occurring only once. This receptor was obtained from a female donor with Graves disease. Here the sequenced sample was peripheral blood mononuclear cells (PBMCs), taken when the disease was refractory, from a patient treated with antithyroid drugs.

For the CDR3, the DNA is TGTGCCACCAGCCGAGGACAGCAAATCAACACTGAAGCTTTCTTT. Translation gives CATSRGQQINTEAFF. The gene calls are TRBV15 and TRBJ1-1; tentative D call: TRBD1 (6 bases). Trimming cost V 5 bases and J 2 bases, with 15 bases left between them. The CDR3 contains 15 residues. Germline V gene lookup returns CDR1 LNHNV and CDR2 YYDKDF (reference sequence).